This is a list of T cell receptor beta chains from one sample in a study of siplizumab effects on memory and regulatory T cells. Clones were sequenced by immunoSEQ multiplex PCR, and TCRdb holds only the in-frame ones, with some missing. In the table there are some 46,000 clones, over 85% of which are singletons. The material sequenced was CD8+ T cells sorted from blood. The receptors were sampled from a human donor in good health. Each CDR3 is given with its conserved first and last residue. D genes are given only for firm matches. Only some rows state a clone size, as once, few, many or a class for expanded clones.

V: TRBV7-8; J: TRBJ2-1; D: TRBD2; size: .; DNA: TGTGCCAGCAGCTACCCGGGAGGCTACGCCTACAATGAGCAGTTCTTC; CDR3: CASSYPGGYAYNEQFF
V: TRBV14; J: TRBJ2-1; D: .; size: .; DNA: TGTGCCAGCAGCCAGATAGGGATCGGGGTCAATGAGCAGTTCTTC; CDR3: CASSQIGIGVNEQFF
V: TRBV7-9; J: TRBJ2-7; D: .; size: .; DNA: TGTGCCAGCAGCTTAGGGCCTAGCTCCTACGAGCAGTACTTC; CDR3: CASSLGPSSYEQYF
V: TRBV19; J: TRBJ1-2; D: .; size: medium-sized; DNA: TGTGCCAGTAGTCCAGGACAGGGCTACACCTTC; CDR3: CASSPGQGYTF
V: TRBV5-1; J: TRBJ2-1; D: TRBD2; size: .; DNA: TGCGCCAGCAGCTTGGGTGCTAGCGGGAGCCCCTACAATGAGCAGTTCTTC; CDR3: CASSLGASGSPYNEQFF
V: TRBV11-2; J: TRBJ2-7; D: TRBD1; size: .; DNA: TGTGCCAGCAGCTTAGCGAGGACAGGGTACGAGCAGTACTTC; CDR3: CASSLARTGYEQYF
V: TRBV6-1; J: TRBJ2-5; D: TRBD1; size: .; DNA: TGTGCCAGCAGTGAAGGGACAGGGAGATGGGAGACCCAGTACTTC; CDR3: CASSEGTGRWETQYF
V: TRBV28; J: TRBJ1-2; D: .; size: .; DNA: TGTGCCAGCGTTTCTGTTGAAAGGAGTTATGGCTACACCTTC; CDR3: CASVSVERSYGYTF
V: TRBV28; J: TRBJ1-1; D: TRBD1; size: .; DNA: TGTGCCAGCTATTGGGACAGGGGGAAGACTGAAGCTTTCTTT; CDR3: CASYWDRGKTEAFF
V: TRBV29-1; J: TRBJ2-7; D: .; size: .; DNA: TGCAGCGTTGAAGACATAACAGGGTACGAGCAGTACTTC; CDR3: CSVEDITGYEQYF
V: TRBV6-6; J: TRBJ2-7; D: TRBD2; size: .; DNA: TGTGCCAGCAGATTCCTAGCGGGAGGATACGAGCAGTACTTC; CDR3: CASRFLAGGYEQYF
V: TRBV6-1; J: TRBJ1-2; D: .; size: .; DNA: TGTGCCAGCAGTGAAGCTTCGGACGGACCCTATGGCTACACCTTC; CDR3: CASSEASDGPYGYTF
V: TRBV5-8; J: TRBJ2-5; D: .; size: .; DNA: TGTGCCAGCAGCTTTACGCCGACAGTGTACTTC; CDR3: CASSFTPTVYF
V: TRBV19; J: TRBJ2-6; D: .; size: .; DNA: TGTGCCAGTAGTATAGGGCCTAGTGGGGCCAACGTCCTGACTTTC; CDR3: CASSIGPSGANVLTF